A single sample is the source of the 12 T cell receptor beta chains below, sequenced in a study of blood T cells in healthy people across ages. Alongside a J-beta primer mix, a sample-barcoded 5' primer served in a second PCR lasting roughly 6 to 12 cycles. TCRdb recomputed calls from the 5' RACE reads with MiXCR, one row per CDR3 protein. The sample has about a million distinct CDR3 sequences, 40% to 60% seen once. The sample taken for sequencing was blood. The source of these receptors is a young man in good health.

Here the CDR3 reads CASSQDPQGGTSGEQYF. CDR3 DNA sequence: TGCGCCAGCAGCCAAGATCCCCAGGGGGGTACGTCGGGTGAGCAGTACTTC. V usage is TRBV4-1 and J usage is TRBJ2-5; maybe TRBD1 (7 bases). The ends were cut back, 0 bases at V and 11 bases at J, with 25 bases in the middle. The CDR3 has 17 amino acids. The germline V gene encodes CDR1 MGHRA and CDR2 YSYEKL.

The chain joins TRBV12-3 or TRBV12-4 to TRBJ2-7; D assignment may be TRBD1 or TRBD2 (6 bases each). The assigned J gene may be wrong: the sequence end matches TRBJ2-5 better. CDR3 length: 16 amino acids. Here the CDR3 DNA reads TGTGCCAGCAGTTCGGGGGCCGCTAGCTTTGGGGGGACCCAGTACTTC. Its translation is CASSSGAASFGGTQYF.

The chain recombines TRBV7-9 with TRBJ1-2; D is unclear. V gave up 8 bases and J gave up 6 bases, with 19 bases separating them. In germline, CDR1 is SEHNR, CDR2 FQNEAQ (reference sequence). The CDR3 runs 14 residues. Here the CDR3 DNA reads TGTGCCAGCGCGCTGGTGGGCACCGGGGATGGCTACACCTTC. Residues: CASALVGTGDGYTF.

On this clonotype itself: An end of the junction does not agree with germline; a read error may underlie this. The chain recombines TRBV6-2 or TRBV6-3 with TRBJ2-7; 7 bases fit TRBD1. Germline CDR1 is MNHEY and CDR2 is SVGEGT. This CDR3 is 16 amino acids long. CDR3 residues: CASNYFGDSFDSEQYF. The CDR3 DNA sequence: TGTGCCAGCAATTACTTTGGGGACAGTTTTGACTCCGAGCAGTACTTC.

The chain carries TRBV9 and TRBJ2-7, with 9 nucleotides matching TRBD1. CDR3 length: 17 residues. Per germline, CDR1 SGDLS and CDR2 YYNGEE. V was clipped by 0 bases and J by 2 bases; unmatched bases: 9. The chain's CDR3 is CASSVGLGTGIPYEQYF. Written as DNA, the CDR3 is TGTGCCAGCAGCGTAGGGCTAGGGACAGGGATCCCCTACGAGCAGTACTTC.

The V call is TRBV30, the J call TRBJ1-5; 7 positions agree with TRBD1. V dropped 0 bases and J dropped 4; count of bases not matched to a gene: 3. CDR3 length: 14 residues. Looked up from germline, CDR1 is GTSNPN and CDR2 is SVGIG (reference sequence). As DNA, the CDR3 is TGTGCCTGGAGTGTACCACAGGGGAATCAGCCCCAGCATTTT. It is translated as CAWSVPQGNQPQHF.

The V and J genes are TRBV5-1 and TRBJ1-3; weak D call: TRBD1 (6 bases). CDR3 size: 16 residues. V lost 0 bases, J lost 0 bases, and 10 bases lay in between. Germline-derived CDR1 and CDR2 are SGHRS and YFSETQ. This CDR3 is CASSLEGGRSGNTIYF. In DNA, the CDR3 is TGCGCCAGCAGCTTGGAAGGGGGACGCTCTGGAAACACCATATATTTT.

The sample holds a few counts of this clonotype. This chain links TRBV27 with TRBJ1-5; perhaps TRBD1 as D (6 bases). Germline CDR1 is MNHEY and CDR2 is SMNVEV (reference sequence). With 3 bases removed from V and 1 base from J, the gap between germline ends came to 10 bases. This CDR3 has 15 amino acids. CDR3 DNA sequence: TGTGCCAGCAGTTTCAGGGGAACCAGCAATCAGCCCCAGCATTTT. It codes for CASSFRGTSNQPQHF.

In this sample, this clonotype turned up a few times. The chain joins TRBV6-1 to TRBJ1-1, with 7 bases that match TRBD1. Unmatched junction bases numbered 7, after V lost 10 bases and J lost 5 bases. The germline V gene has CDR1 MNHNS and CDR2 SASEGT. CDR3 size: 12 residues. The CDR3 DNA reads TGTGCCATCCTAGGGGGCTGGACTGAAGCTTTCTTT. Its protein product is CAILGGWTEAFF.

J is TRBJ2-6 and V is TRBV27; D not certain. V lost 3 bases, J lost 4 bases, and 10 bases lay in between. This CDR3 region has 15 residues. Per the germline V gene, CDR1 is MNHEY and CDR2 is SMNVEV (reference sequence). CDR3 DNA: TGTGCCAGCAGTTTTCTGAGCTCGGGGGCCAACGTCCTGACTTTC. It is translated as CASSFLSSGANVLTF.

This clonotype was detected only a few times. The V gene is TRBV10-3, the J gene TRBJ2-4; 11 bases align to TRBD2. The germline V gene has CDR1 ENHRY and CDR2 SYGVKD. This CDR3 spans 16 amino acids. The J segment lost 0 bases and the V segment lost 4 bases, leaving 2 bases of the junction unmatched. The CDR3 region has the DNA TGTGCCATCAGTGGGGGGACTAGCGGAGCCAAAAACATTCAGTACTTC. This sequence encodes CAISGGTSGAKNIQYF.

There are a few counts of this clonotype. The chain links TRBV20-1 to TRBJ2-5; perhaps D is TRBD1 or TRBD2 (5 bases each). Germline V gene lookup returns CDR1 DFQATT and CDR2 SNEGSKA (reference sequence). Trimming cost V 1 base and J 2 bases, with 8 bases left between them. The CDR3 spans 13 residues. The chain's CDR3 is CSARGDGQETQYF. The CDR3 nucleotides read TGCAGTGCTAGAGGGGACGGACAAGAGACCCAGTACTTC.